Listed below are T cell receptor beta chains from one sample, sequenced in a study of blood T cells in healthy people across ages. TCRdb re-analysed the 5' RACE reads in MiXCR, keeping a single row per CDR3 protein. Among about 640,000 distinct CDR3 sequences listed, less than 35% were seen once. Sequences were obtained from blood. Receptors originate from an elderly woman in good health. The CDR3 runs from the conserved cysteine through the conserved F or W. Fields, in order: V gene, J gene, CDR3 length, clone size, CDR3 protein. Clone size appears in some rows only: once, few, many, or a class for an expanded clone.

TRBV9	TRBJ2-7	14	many	CASSVRDSFYEQYF
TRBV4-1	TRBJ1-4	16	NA	CASSQDLGATNEKLFF
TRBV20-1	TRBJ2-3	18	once	CSARDWGEGLAGADTQYF
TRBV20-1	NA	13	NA	CSARGDTTYEQYF
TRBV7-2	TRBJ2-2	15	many	CASSPRWGANGELFF
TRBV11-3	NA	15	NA	CASSLQASSYNEQYF
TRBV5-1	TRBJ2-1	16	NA	CASSLGWTSVNNEQFF
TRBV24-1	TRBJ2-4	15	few	CATSGEGGLGNIQYF
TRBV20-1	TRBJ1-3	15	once	CSASETGSSGNTIYF
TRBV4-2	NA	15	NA	CASSRESGGANEQYF
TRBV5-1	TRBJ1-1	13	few	CASTRGGSAEAFF
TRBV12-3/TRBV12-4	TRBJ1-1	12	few	CASSFGQIEAFF
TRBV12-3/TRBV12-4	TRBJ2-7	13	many	CASSLPDRDEQYF
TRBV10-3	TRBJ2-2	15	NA	CAIQIGPRAVGELFF
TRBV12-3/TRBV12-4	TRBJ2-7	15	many	CASSGSRDRGYEQYF
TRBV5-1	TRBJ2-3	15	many	CASSLEGDFTDTQYF
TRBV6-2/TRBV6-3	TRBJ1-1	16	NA	CASRPRASGGNTEAFF
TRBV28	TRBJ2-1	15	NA	CASKLRDTDYNEQFF
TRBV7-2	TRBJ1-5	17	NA	CASSLAFARADLQPQHF
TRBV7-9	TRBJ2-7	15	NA	CASSGRQGRSYEQYF
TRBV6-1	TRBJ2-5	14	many	CASSAQRFQETQYF
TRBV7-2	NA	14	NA	CASSLSGLQETQFF
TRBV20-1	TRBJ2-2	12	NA	CSGRGGGGELFF
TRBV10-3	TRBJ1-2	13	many	CAISEGDLYGYTF
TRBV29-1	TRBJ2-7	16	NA	CSVGPIAGQGGYEQYF
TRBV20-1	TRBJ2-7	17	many	CSARGGLAGGHSYEQYF
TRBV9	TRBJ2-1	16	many	CASTSWDAGGRDEQFF
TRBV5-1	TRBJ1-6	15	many	CASSSGREYRSPLHF
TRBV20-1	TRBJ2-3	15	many	CSARTSASRADTQYF
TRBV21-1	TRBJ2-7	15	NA	CASIPGTGEYYEQYF
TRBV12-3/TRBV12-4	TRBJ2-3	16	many	CASSFLGIMGTDTQYF
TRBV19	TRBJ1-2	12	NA	CASGGEVYGYTF
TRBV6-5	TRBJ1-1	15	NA	CASKLGGILNTEAFF
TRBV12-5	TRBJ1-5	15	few	CASGLGDSLLTPQHF
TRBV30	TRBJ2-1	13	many	CAWRLSSYNEQFF
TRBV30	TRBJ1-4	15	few	CAWSPSPATNEKLFF
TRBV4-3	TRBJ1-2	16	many	CASSQDPSGLGYGYTF
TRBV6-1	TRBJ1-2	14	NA	CASSTGMVLYGYTF
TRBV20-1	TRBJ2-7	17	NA	CSARAGSMTSGGGEQYF
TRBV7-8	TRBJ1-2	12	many	CASSPGQYGYTF
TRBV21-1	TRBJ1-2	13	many	CASSKNRAGGYTF
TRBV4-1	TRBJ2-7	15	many	CASSLSGGILYEQYF